The T cell receptor beta chain under discussion was sequenced for a study of blood T cell repertoires in COVID-19. The overall study: COVID-19 samples, acute and convalescent, were from the United States, Italy and Spain. Nucleic acid was either cDNA or gDNA, and it came from T cells, B-cell-depleted T cells, or PBMCs.

Per the study methods: Quantification of nucleated cells was approximated via reference gene primer amplification. Measured with immunoSEQ multiplex PCR; TCRdb has only the in-frame clones, and not every one. V, J and clone size are those of that table, while D and trimming were read from the DNA. This repertoire shows about 120,000 clones, 85% to 90% found once; its top ten account for about 20%. Germline CDR1 and CDR2: MNHEY and SVGAGI. This CDR3 spans 14 amino acids. Deletions cut 6 bases from V and 5 bases from J, with 16 bases between. The source of this sequence is a human donor with acute or convalescent COVID-19. The donor label of this sample is uncertain. Sequencing input: peripheral blood. This sequence joins TRBV6-5 and TRBJ1-1, with a weak D call TRBD1 (6 bases). CDR3 nucleotides: TGTGCCAGCAGGATACAGGGCCCTGGGACTGAAGCTTTCTTT. Translation: CASRIQGPGTEAFF.